Listed below are T cell receptor beta chains from one sample, sequenced in a study of T-cell memory formation after mild COVID-19. MiXCR was run by TCRdb on the 5' RACE reads, yielding one entry per CDR3 protein. The sample shows about 340,000 distinct CDR3 sequences, around 14% of them seen only once. Sequenced: PBMCs or a T cell subset sorted from them (not recorded which). These TCRs come from a man in his late teens or twenties who had mild COVID-19 (a few samples of this study predate the infection). Cell type and time point are not known. Each CDR3 is given with its conserved first and last residue. A D gene is named only where the DNA matches it firmly. Rows may omit the clone size; those that give it use once, few, many or a size class.

>-|16|TRBJ1-2|few|TRBV4-3
CASSQEDHPANYGYTF
TGCGCCAGCAGCCAAGAGGACCACCCAGCTAACTATGGCTACACCTTC
>TRBD1|13|TRBJ2-3|-|TRBV10-2
CASGDRVPDTQYF
TGCGCCAGCGGGGACAGGGTCCCAGATACGCAGTATTTT
>-|13|TRBJ2-7|-|TRBV4-1
CASSQRQFYEQYF
TGCGCCAGCAGCCAGCGGCAGTTTTACGAGCAGTACTTC
>-|14|TRBJ2-7|few|TRBV18
CASSPSSGTYEQYF
TGTGCCAGCTCACCCTCGTCGGGGACCTACGAGCAGTACTTC
>-|16|TRBJ1-2|few|TRBV4-3
CASSQEWNSYIYGYTF
TGCGCCAGCAGCCAAGAGTGGAACAGCTATATCTATGGCTACACCTTC
>-|14|TRBJ2-7|-|TRBV7-2
CASSLDRSRYEQYF
TGTGCCAGCAGCCTCGACAGGAGTCGCTACGAGCAGTACTTC
>-|13|TRBJ2-1|few|TRBV7-9
CASSPPEDNEQFF
TGTGCCAGCAGCCCCCCCGAGGACAATGAGCAGTTCTTC
>TRBD1|16|TRBJ1-5|-|TRBV7-9
CASSPGGTDGNQPQHF
TGTGCCAGCAGCCCAGGGGGGACCGATGGCAATCAGCCCCAGCATTTT
>-|15|TRBJ1-6|few|TRBV6-5
CATSEGGGVYSPLHF
TGTGCCACTTCTGAGGGTGGGGGTGTCTATTCACCCCTCCACTTT
>-|15|TRBJ1-3|-|TRBV5-1
CASSPTAGEENTIYF
TGCGCCAGCAGCCCCACGGCGGGAGAAGAAAACACCATATATTTT
>-|17|TRBJ1-1|-|TRBV7-9
CASSPLRGTTENTEAFF
TGTGCCAGCAGCCCTTTGAGGGGGACGACCGAGAACACTGAAGCTTTCTTT
>-|13|TRBJ1-1|-|TRBV10-3
CAIRTTVNTEAFF
TGTGCCATCAGGACGACAGTGAACACTGAAGCTTTCTTT
>-|17|TRBJ1-2|-|TRBV21-1
CASSKKGDREVSYGYTF
TGTGCCAGCAGCAAAAAGGGAGACAGGGAAGTTTCCTATGGCTACACCTTC
>TRBD2|14|TRBJ2-1|-|TRBV20-1
CSARDLSGGAEQFF
TGCAGTGCTAGAGATCTCAGCGGGGGGGCTGAGCAGTTCTTC
>-|21|TRBJ2-3|few|TRBV5-1
CASMEALGTDYTGRDPDTQYF
TGCGCCAGCATGGAGGCCCTTGGGACAGACTATACAGGGAGGGACCCAGATACGCAGTATTTT
>-|15|TRBJ1-1|many|TRBV12-3/TRBV12-4
CASSHMGGANTEAFF
TGTGCCAGCAGCCACATGGGGGGGGCCAACACTGAAGCTTTCTTT
>-|14|TRBJ2-3|many|TRBV4-3
CASSQVGERDTQYF
TGCGCCAGCAGCCAAGTTGGAGAGCGAGATACGCAGTATTTT
>TRBD1|16|TRBJ1-4|few|TRBV4-3
CASSQDRRQGYEKLFF
TGCGCCAGCAGCCAAGACCGGAGACAGGGTTATGAAAAACTGTTTTTT
>-|14|TRBJ2-7|few|TRBV7-8
CASSLGSSSYEQYF
TGTGCCAGCAGCTTAGGCAGTAGCTCCTACGAGCAGTACTTC
>TRBD2|16|TRBJ2-1|many|TRBV4-3
CASSQEPLAGYNEQFF
TGCGCCAGCAGCCAAGAGCCCCTAGCGGGGTACAATGAGCAGTTCTTC
>-|15|TRBJ2-1|few|TRBV7-3
CASSLRGPFPDEQFF
TGTGCCAGCAGCCTTCGAGGGCCATTTCCCGATGAGCAGTTCTTC
>-|13|TRBJ1-1|few|TRBV5-1
CASSLDPGTEAFF
TGCGCCAGCAGCCTCGACCCAGGCACTGAAGCTTTCTTT
>TRBD2|16|TRBJ2-5|few|TRBV3-1
CASSQDLLAGEETQYF
TGTGCCAGCAGCCAAGATCTACTAGCGGGGGAAGAGACCCAGTACTTC
>-|15|TRBJ2-7|few|TRBV4-3
CASSPSRTGAYEQYF
TGCGCCAGCAGCCCCTCCCGAACGGGGGCCTACGAGCAGTACTTC
>-|10|TRBJ2-7|few|TRBV7-9
CASSDTEQYF
TGTGCCAGCAGCGATACGGAGCAGTACTTC
>-|14|TRBJ2-3|many|TRBV6-4
CASSANGARDTQYF
TGTGCCAGCAGTGCAAACGGGGCAAGAGATACGCAGTATTTT
>-|14|TRBJ1-5|-|TRBV7-2
CASSLRSVNQPQHF
TGTGCCAGCAGCTTACGGTCAGTCAATCAGCCCCAGCATTTT